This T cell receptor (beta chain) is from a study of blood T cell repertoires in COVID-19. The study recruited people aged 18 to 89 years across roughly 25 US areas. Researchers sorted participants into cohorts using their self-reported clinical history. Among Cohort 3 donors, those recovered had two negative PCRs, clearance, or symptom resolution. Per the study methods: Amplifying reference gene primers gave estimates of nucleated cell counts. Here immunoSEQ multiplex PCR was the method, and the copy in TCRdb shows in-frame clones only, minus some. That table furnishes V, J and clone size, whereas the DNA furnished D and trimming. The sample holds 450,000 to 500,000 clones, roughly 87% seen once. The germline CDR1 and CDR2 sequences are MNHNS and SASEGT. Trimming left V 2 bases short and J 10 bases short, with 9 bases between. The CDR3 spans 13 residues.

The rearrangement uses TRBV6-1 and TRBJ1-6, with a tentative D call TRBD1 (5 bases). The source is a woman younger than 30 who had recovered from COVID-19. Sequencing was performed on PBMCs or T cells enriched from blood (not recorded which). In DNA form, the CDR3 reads TGTGCCAGCAGTGAATTGGGGCGGTCACCCCTCCACTTT. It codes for CASSELGRSPLHF.